This is a list of T cell receptor beta chains from one sample in a study of blood T cell repertoires in COVID-19. Clones were read by immunoSEQ multiplex PCR, and TCRdb kept only the in-frame ones, dropping some. The table lists over 200,000 clones, 75% to 90% of them singletons. What was sequenced was peripheral blood. Every receptor here comes from a man aged 25 to 40 with COVID-19, enrolled during active disease. Each CDR3 is given with its conserved first and last residue. Each record gives: D gene, clone size, J gene, V gene, CDR3 DNA, CDR3 protein. The D gene is left open where the match is weak. The size of a clone is reported for some rows only, either as once, few or many, or as a class for expanded clones.

D: TRBD1
size: NA
J: TRBJ2-1
V: TRBV29-1
DNA: TGCAGCGTTGACAGGGGGCTGTTCAATGAGCAGTTCTTC
CDR3: CSVDRGLFNEQFF

D: TRBD1
size: NA
J: TRBJ1-1
V: TRBV5-1
DNA: TGCGCCAGCAGCTTGGGGAGGACAGGTCCACAGGGACGAAACACTGAAGCTTTCTTT
CDR3: CASSLGRTGPQGRNTEAFF

D: TRBD1
size: NA
J: TRBJ1-4
V: TRBV5-4
DNA: TGTGCCAGCAGCTTGGCCGGGACAGGCCTTAATGAAAAACTGTTTTTT
CDR3: CASSLAGTGLNEKLFF

D: NA
size: NA
J: TRBJ2-7
V: TRBV4-1
DNA: TGCGCCAGCAGTTTAAGGGGTAGGACCTACGAGCAGTACTTC
CDR3: CASSLRGRTYEQYF

D: TRBD2
size: NA
J: TRBJ2-7
V: TRBV5-6
DNA: TGTGCCAGCAGCCCGGGAGGGGGGAGCCTCTACGAGCAGTACTTC
CDR3: CASSPGGGSLYEQYF

D: NA
size: NA
J: TRBJ1-6
V: TRBV27
DNA: TGTGCCAGCAGTCTCGGCAGGGGATATAATTCACCCCTCCACTTT
CDR3: CASSLGRGYNSPLHF

D: TRBD2
size: NA
J: TRBJ2-1
V: TRBV5-4
DNA: TGTGCCAGCAGCCAAGCGGGAGCCTCCTACAATGAGCAGTTCTTC
CDR3: CASSQAGASYNEQFF

D: NA
size: NA
J: TRBJ2-7
V: TRBV2
DNA: TGTGCCAGCAGTGAGGGGGGTGAGAGGAACTACGAGCAGTACTTC
CDR3: CASSEGGERNYEQYF

D: NA
size: NA
J: TRBJ1-2
V: TRBV19
DNA: TGTGCCAGTAGTATAGATCTAGGCAGGGGAGCCCTGGGATATGGCTACACCTTC
CDR3: CASSIDLGRGALGYGYTF

D: NA
size: NA
J: TRBJ1-2
V: TRBV28
DNA: TGTGCCAGCCTGGGAGCCGACACTTCTAACTATGGCTACACCTTC
CDR3: CASLGADTSNYGYTF

D: NA
size: NA
J: TRBJ2-3
V: TRBV3-1/TRBV3-2
DNA: TGTGCCAGCAGCCAAGATAACATGGTAACAGATACGCAGTATTTT
CDR3: CASSQDNMVTDTQYF

D: NA
size: NA
J: TRBJ1-2
V: TRBV28
DNA: TGTGCCAGAAGGACAAGCTATGGCTACACCTTC
CDR3: CARRTSYGYTF

D: TRBD2
size: NA
J: TRBJ2-1
V: TRBV6-2/TRBV6-3
DNA: TGTGCCAGCAGTTCCGGGACTAGCGGGAATGAGCAGTTCTTC
CDR3: CASSSGTSGNEQFF

D: NA
size: NA
J: TRBJ1-4
V: TRBV14
DNA: TGTGCCAGCAGCCCAAAGCTCAGGGCAGAAAAACTGTTTTTT
CDR3: CASSPKLRAEKLFF

D: TRBD1
size: NA
J: TRBJ1-1
V: TRBV18
DNA: TGTGCCAGCTCACCCAACGAGGGGGCTACCACTGAAGCTTTCTTT
CDR3: CASSPNEGATTEAFF

D: NA
size: NA
J: TRBJ1-2
V: TRBV30
DNA: TGTGCCTGGAGTAGGACAACCACTAACTATGGCTACACCTTC
CDR3: CAWSRTTTNYGYTF

D: TRBD1
size: NA
J: TRBJ1-1
V: TRBV6-6
DNA: TGTGCCAGCAGAGCCGGACAGGGGTTGTCTGAAGCTTTCTTT
CDR3: CASRAGQGLSEAFF

D: NA
size: NA
J: TRBJ1-5
V: TRBV6-2/TRBV6-3
DNA: TGTGCCAGCAGTTACGGCGGACTTCATCAGCCCCAGCATTTT
CDR3: CASSYGGLHQPQHF

D: NA
size: NA
J: TRBJ2-1
V: TRBV7-3
DNA: TGTGCCAGCGGCGGCGGCAGCTCCTACAATGAGCAGTTCTTC
CDR3: CASGGGSSYNEQFF

D: NA
size: NA
J: TRBJ1-6
V: TRBV11-3
DNA: TGTGCCAGCAGCTTATTCGTAGATTTCTCCTATAATTCACCCCTCCACTTT
CDR3: CASSLFVDFSYNSPLHF

D: NA
size: NA
J: TRBJ2-5
V: TRBV7-9
DNA: TGTGCCAGCAGCTTAGGAGCTTTAGGGGTTGGACGAGAGACCCAGTACTTC
CDR3: CASSLGALGVGRETQYF

D: TRBD1
size: once
J: TRBJ1-3
V: TRBV30
DNA: TGTGCCACCCACAGGGGGCCTGGAAACACCATATATTTT
CDR3: CATHRGPGNTIYF

D: TRBD1
size: NA
J: TRBJ2-7
V: TRBV10-3
DNA: TGTGCCATCACCCCCGGACAGGGAATCTACGAGCAGTACTTC
CDR3: CAITPGQGIYEQYF

D: NA
size: NA
J: TRBJ1-6
V: TRBV5-4
DNA: TGTGCCAGTCGAAAAGGTGGGGCGTTTTATAATTCACCCCTCCACTTT
CDR3: CASRKGGAFYNSPLHF

D: NA
size: NA
J: TRBJ2-7
V: TRBV11-2
DNA: TGTGCCAGCAGCAACGGACAGACCTCCTACGAGCAGTACTTC
CDR3: CASSNGQTSYEQYF

D: TRBD1
size: NA
J: TRBJ1-6
V: TRBV7-9
DNA: TGTGCCAGCAGCTTAGCGGGACAGGGGAATTCACCCCTCCACTTT
CDR3: CASSLAGQGNSPLHF

D: NA
size: NA
J: TRBJ2-1
V: TRBV6-1
DNA: TGTGCCAGCAGTGAACGGGACTTCGACAATGAGCAGTTCTTC
CDR3: CASSERDFDNEQFF

D: TRBD2
size: NA
J: TRBJ2-1
V: TRBV4-3
DNA: TGCGCCAGCAGCCAAGACGCCCCGGGGAGCGGGAGGTCCTACAATGAGCAGTTCTTC
CDR3: CASSQDAPGSGRSYNEQFF

D: TRBD1
size: NA
J: TRBJ2-7
V: TRBV30
DNA: TGTGCCTGGAGTCCGGGACAGTACGAGCAGTACTTC
CDR3: CAWSPGQYEQYF